The clone carrying this T cell receptor (beta chain) was seen ten or more times. What it recognizes is unknown. Sequence at one end of the junction differs from germline and may be a read error. This CDR3 is built from 9 residues. CDR1 is SGHTA, CDR2 FQGTGA, per germline. Via MiXCR, TCRdb re-called the 5' RACE reads, giving one row per CDR3 protein. Among about 340,000 distinct CDR3 sequences listed, around 12% were seen once. This record comes from a study of T cells after yellow fever vaccination. Across the study: The authors prepared low-cell-number fractions using SMART-Seq v4 Ultra Low Input. General study results and limits: A small proportion of clonotypes was detected in both the CD4 and CD8 compartments. Clones from primary vaccination mostly reappeared after the booster (less than 98% CD4, just over 85% CD8).

Here the sequenced sample was CD4+ T cells sorted from PBMCs, taken 15 days after the yellow fever booster vaccination. The chain has TRBV7-3 and TRBJ2-5; D ambiguous. The clonotype was recovered from a man aged 18-30 years who received the YFV17D yellow fever vaccine. The CDR3, as DNA: TGTGCCAGCAGCTTGGGCCCCCCCTTC. Translated, it gives CASSLGPPF.